This T cell receptor (beta chain) was recovered during a study of beta chain features in type 1 diabetes. Whole-study findings and limits: TCRB CDR3s from Type 1 diabetes patients were moderately but significantly shorter in all four CD4+ subsets.

The CDR3 is 15 amino acids. The V gene end was trimmed by 5 bases and the J gene end by 7 bases; junction bases not matched to a gene: 8. The germline gives CDR1 SGHVS, CDR2 FNYEAQ. This clone turned up a few times. No antigen is known for it. Expressed TCRB transcripts were sequenced because the isolated RNA had all been reverse transcribed beforehand. Only in-frame clones appear in the TCRdb table, and some are missing; sequencing was by immunoSEQ multiplex PCR. The sample includes around 300,000 clones, approximately 15% of them seen just once. Input material: naive CD4+ T cells from blood. The chain links TRBV7-6 to TRBJ1-5; 10 bases align to TRBD1. The sequence was obtained from a man between 18 and 29 years old with type 1 diabetes. The CDR3 is CASSRGQGSRQPQHF. The CDR3 nucleotides are TGTGCCAGCAGCCGGGGACAGGGGAGCCGACAGCCCCAGCATTTT.